These 26 T cell receptor beta chains share one sample of origin, sequenced in a study of early T cells in non-severe SARS-CoV-2 infection. TCRdb re-called the 5' RACE reads with MiXCR, one entry per CDR3 protein. The sample carries about 26,000 distinct CDR3 sequences, roughly 4.6% recorded once. Specimen: whole blood. The receptors stem from an adult who was a healthcare worker with PCR-confirmed SARS-CoV-2 infection or an uninfected control (not recorded which).

This sequence joins TRBV11-2 and TRBJ2-7, with TRBD2 identical over 11 bases. The CDR3 length is 16 residues. CDR1 is SGHAT and CDR2 is FQNNGV in the germline V gene. Trimming cost V 5 bases and J 3 bases; bases outside gene matches: 9. CDR3 loop: CASSPRGTSGGYEQYF. CDR3 sequence (DNA): TGTGCCAGCAGCCCCAGGGGTACTAGCGGGGGCTACGAGCAGTACTTC.

This clonotype was counted at least ten times. V usage is TRBV2 and J usage is TRBJ1-1, with 9 bases that match TRBD1. This CDR3 is 15 amino acids long. Germline trimming cut 2 bases from V and 4 bases from J; bases unmatched to any gene: 5. Germline CDR1 is SNHLY and CDR2 is FYNNEI. CDR3 nucleotides: TGTGCCAGCAGTGAAAGGGGACAGGGATTCACTGAAGCTTTCTTT. This gives the protein CASSERGQGFTEAFF.

This clonotype showed up just a few times. The CDR3 here is CASSWLAGGQETQYF. The CDR3 DNA follows: TGTGCCAGCAGTTGGCTCGCGGGGGGGCAAGAGACCCAGTACTTC. The chain carries TRBV6-5 and TRBJ2-5; 9 positions agree with TRBD2. The germline CDR1 and CDR2 sequences are MNHEY and SVGAGI. V shed 4 bases, J shed 2 bases, and the junction held 5 bases outside the gene matches. CDR3 size: 15 residues.

Ten or more counts support this clonotype. The rearrangement uses TRBV12-5 and TRBJ2-1; D gene unclear. The CDR3 has 11 residues. CDR1 is LGHNT, CDR2 FRNRAP, per germline. V dropped 6 bases and J dropped 8 bases, with 8 bases sitting between them. The CDR3 is CASGPGDEQFF. CDR3 sequence (DNA): TGTGCTAGTGGACCCGGAGATGAGCAGTTCTTC.

This clonotype was observed at least ten times. The gene calls are TRBV27 and TRBJ2-1; no definite D call. This CDR3 is 15 amino acids long. Germline CDR1 MNHEY, CDR2 SMNVEV (reference sequence). V dropped 7 bases and J dropped 4 bases, with 17 bases sitting between them. CDR3 nucleotide sequence: TGTGCCAGCACCACAATCCCAGCGAAGTACAATGAGCAGTTCTTC. It yields the protein CASTTIPAKYNEQFF.

Ten or more counts support this clonotype. The chain links TRBV18 to TRBJ2-1, with 7 positions matching TRBD2. Trimming took 2 bases from V and 4 from J; bases not matched to a gene: 8. Per the germline V gene, CDR1 is KGHSH and CDR2 is LQKENI. The CDR3 extends over 16 amino acids. CDR3 coding DNA: TGTGCCAGCTCACCAGGGAGGGCGGGGTTTTACAATGAGCAGTTCTTC. It encodes CASSPGRAGFYNEQFF.

In its sample, this clonotype was seen many times. The chain couples TRBV20-1 to TRBJ2-7; TRBD2 matches 10 bases. V was clipped by 3 bases and J by 7 bases; unmatched bases: 6. The CDR3 consists of 13 residues. The germline V gene encodes CDR1 DFQATT and CDR2 SNEGSKA (reference sequence). CDR3 DNA sequence: TGCAGTGCTAGTCTTAGCGGGGGGTATGAGCAGTACTTC. This encodes CSASLSGGYEQYF.

There are a few counts of this clonotype. This chain links TRBV12-3 or TRBV12-4 with TRBJ2-3, with TRBD2 matching 7 bases. CDR3 length: 14 residues. J lost 5 bases, V lost 2 bases, and 4 bases had no gene match. The CDR3 sequence is CASSLSGRVDTQYF. DNA for the CDR3: TGTGCCAGCAGTTTATCGGGGAGGGTAGATACGCAGTATTTT.

There are many counts of this clonotype. The V gene is TRBV15, the J gene TRBJ1-2; D gene uncertain. The CDR3 runs to 13 residues. Per the germline V gene, CDR1 is LNHNV and CDR2 is YYDKDF (reference sequence). The germline V and J ends were trimmed by 0 bases and 8 bases, with 10 bases remaining between them. The CDR3 DNA is TGTGCCACCAGCAGAGACGGCATTTTCGGCTACACCTTC. Its protein is CATSRDGIFGYTF.

This clonotype has a count of ten or more. The V gene is TRBV12-3 or TRBV12-4, the J gene TRBJ2-7; weak D call: TRBD2 (6 bases). This CDR3 comprises 13 residues. V was shortened by 6 bases and J by 2 bases, with 11 bases between the two germline ends. The CDR3 loop reads CASSLGGTYEQYF. DNA of the CDR3: TGTGCCAGCAGCCTCGGGGGTACCTACGAGCAGTACTTC.

This clonotype showed up many times. The rearrangement links TRBV7-8 to TRBJ1-5; tentative D call: TRBD1 (5 bases). Germline lookup yields CDR1 SGHVS and CDR2 FQNEAQ. V dropped 3 bases and J dropped 7 bases, with 10 bases sitting between them. The CDR3 contains 13 residues. In DNA form, the CDR3 reads TGTGCCAGCAGCTTCACAGGAGAACAGCCCCAGCATTTT. It specifies CASSFTGEQPQHF.

This clonotype occurred many times. This chain links TRBV19 with TRBJ1-3, with 7 bases lining up with TRBD1. CDR1 is LNHDA and CDR2 is SQIVND in the germline V gene (reference sequence). The ends lost 5 bases at V and 1 base at J; junction bases unmatched: 14. The CDR3 consists of 18 residues. The CDR3 protein is CASSDLGQARNSGNTIYF. CDR3 nucleotide sequence: TGTGCCAGTAGTGACCTCGGACAGGCTCGTAATTCTGGAAACACCATATATTTT.

This clonotype was seen many times. The genes are TRBV9 and TRBJ2-2; 12 nucleotides agree with TRBD2. The CDR3 contains 18 residues. Germline V gene lookup returns CDR1 SGDLS and CDR2 YYNGEE. The ends lost 2 bases at V and 4 bases at J; junction bases unmatched: 9. Here the CDR3 DNA reads TGTGCCAGCAGCGTCAGACTAGCGGGGGTCGCGAGCACCGGGGAGCTGTTTTTT. This translates into CASSVRLAGVASTGELFF.

In this sample, this clonotype turned up many times. The V gene is TRBV5-6, the J gene TRBJ1-2; tentative D call: TRBD1 (6 bases). The germline gives CDR1 SGHDT, CDR2 YYEEEE. V was cut by 6 bases and J by 13 bases, with 22 bases left in between. The CDR3 consists of 13 residues. The CDR3 DNA reads as TGTGCCAGCACCTTTTCTCCGGGACACTCGTTCACCTTC. Amino acids: CASTFSPGHSFTF.

This chain joins TRBV10-3 and TRBJ2-3; 9 nucleotides align to TRBD1. V gave up 2 bases and J gave up 0 bases; unmatched junction bases: 9. Germline V gene lookup returns CDR1 ENHRY and CDR2 SYGVKD. This CDR3 has 18 residues. CDR3 loop: CAISERDRAGTSTDTQYF. The CDR3 bases are TGTGCCATCAGTGAGAGGGACAGGGCCGGGACTAGCACAGATACGCAGTATTTT.

This clonotype has a count of ten or more. This chain connects TRBV10-3 to TRBJ2-2; D call uncertain. V lost 7 bases, J lost 0 bases, and 6 bases lay in between. Germline CDR1 ENHRY, CDR2 SYGVKD. The CDR3 totals 13 residues. The CDR3 is CAIIQTNTGELFF. The CDR3 DNA reads as TGTGCCATCATACAGACGAACACCGGGGAGCTGTTTTTT.

This clonotype appeared many times. The chain joins TRBV9 to TRBJ1-2; D unclear. With 4 bases removed from V and 4 bases from J, the gap between germline ends came to 14 bases. The germline V gene encodes CDR1 SGDLS and CDR2 YYNGEE. This CDR3 has 14 amino acids. CDR3 nucleotides: TGTGCCAGCAGCCCCCGGCACCCTGGCTATGGCTACACCTTC. Translated: CASSPRHPGYGYTF.

By sample share, this clonotype is medium-sized (0.01 to 0.1%). The rearrangement uses TRBV5-1 and TRBJ1-1, with D possibly TRBD1 on 5 matching bases. The CDR3 length is 14 residues. The germline CDR1 and CDR2 sequences are SGHRS and YFSETQ. With 2 bases removed from V and 1 base from J, the gap between germline ends came to 9 bases. The CDR3 DNA sequence: TGCGCCAGCAGCTTCGTGGGGCCGAACACTGAAGCTTTCTTT. Amino acids: CASSFVGPNTEAFF.

V and J are TRBV6-1 and TRBJ2-7; perhaps TRBD1 as D (6 bases). Looked up from germline, CDR1 is MNHNS and CDR2 is SASEGT. The CDR3 has 15 amino acids. Trimming pared 6 bases from V and 1 base from J, leaving 16 bases between. Written as DNA, the CDR3 is TGTGCCAGCAGATCTTCCTGGGACACTTCCTACGAGCAGTACTTC. It specifies CASRSSWDTSYEQYF.

This clonotype qualifies as medium-sized. The chain has TRBV7-6 and TRBJ2-1; D tentatively fits TRBD1 or TRBD2 (5 bases each). This CDR3 is 16 amino acids long. CDR1 is SGHVS and CDR2 is FNYEAQ in the germline V gene. V gave up 3 bases and J gave up 4 bases, with 16 bases separating them. Here the CDR3 DNA reads TGTGCCAGCAGCTTTGTTGGGGGTTTACTTTACAATGAGCAGTTCTTC. Protein product: CASSFVGGLLYNEQFF. Filled out from reference TRBV7-6 and TRBJ2-1, the complete variable domain reads GAGVSQSPRYKVTKRGQDVALRCDPISGHVSLYWYRQALGQGPEFLTYFNYEAQQDKSGLPNDRFSAERPEGSISTLTIQRTEQRDSAMYRCASSFVGGLLYNEQFFGPGTRLTVL.

The V call is TRBV6-2 or TRBV6-3, the J call TRBJ2-7, with D hard to call. Trimming left V 2 bases short and J 3 bases short, with 5 bases between. The germline V gene has CDR1 MNHEY and CDR2 SVGEGT. The CDR3 has 12 amino acids. CDR3 coding DNA: TGTGCCAGCAGTTACACACGCTACGAGCAGTACTTC. This translates into CASSYTRYEQYF.

This clonotype was seen ten or more times. The CDR3 sequence is CASSLGRLAYEQYF. CDR3 coding DNA: TGTGCCAGCAGCTTAGGCCGACTAGCCTACGAGCAGTACTTC. The chain has TRBV7-2 and TRBJ2-7; weak D call: TRBD2 (6 bases). Germline V gene data show CDR1 as SGHTA and CDR2 as FQGNSA. CDR3 length equals 14 residues. The ends were cut back, 1 base at V and 2 bases at J, with 9 bases in the middle.

This clonotype was counted many times. The chain employs TRBV3-1 and TRBJ1-6; 9 nucleotides match TRBD1. The CDR3 has 15 amino acids. CDR1 is LGHDT and CDR2 is YNNKEL in the germline V gene (reference sequence). With V trimmed by 5 bases and J by 7 bases, 6 bases remained unmatched. In nucleotides, the CDR3 is TGTGCCAGCAGCTCCAGGACAGGGGTAAATTCACCCCTCCACTTT. Protein: CASSSRTGVNSPLHF.

The J gene is TRBJ2-2, the V gene TRBV18, with D tentatively TRBD1 (5 bases). Germline-derived CDR1 and CDR2 are KGHSH and LQKENI. V lost 6 bases, J lost 3 bases, and 14 bases lay in between. CDR3 length: 15 residues. CDR3 DNA sequence: TGTGCCAGCTCCGACCTTACAGGAGACACCGGGGAGCTGTTTTTT. Translation gives CASSDLTGDTGELFF.

This clonotype was picked up many times. The V and J genes are TRBV7-6 and TRBJ1-1; TRBD1 matches at 7 bases. CDR1 is SGHVS, CDR2 FNYEAQ, per germline. This CDR3 spans 15 amino acids. V shed 5 bases, J shed 0 bases, and the junction held 6 bases outside the gene matches. This CDR3 is CASSLRGFVNTEAFF. CDR3 nucleotide sequence: TGTGCCAGCAGCCTCAGGGGGTTTGTGAACACTGAAGCTTTCTTT.

This clonotype was seen ten or more times. CDR3 sequence (DNA): TGTGCCAGCCTACTAGCGAACGACAATGAGCAGTTCTTC. Amino acid sequence: CASLLANDNEQFF. The chain has TRBV7-8 and TRBJ2-1; 7 bases map to TRBD2. The CDR3 length is 13 residues. Germline V CDR1 and CDR2: SGHVS, FQNEAQ. V lost 8 bases to trimming and J lost 5 bases; unmatched junction nucleotides: 6.